This TCR beta chain was captured by sequencing in a study of T cells after yellow fever vaccination. Findings and caveats of the study: On re-exposure, the response was weaker but peaked faster, at day 5 versus 15. Overall, a small share of clonotypes was seen in both CD4 and CD8 compartments.

This clonotype was recorded at least ten times. Its target is not known. TCRdb itself ran the 5' RACE reads through MiXCR, one entry per CDR3 protein. The repertoire holds approximately 170,000 distinct CDR3 sequences, with approximately 10% as singletons. The CDR3 has 16 amino acids. V dropped 6 bases and J dropped 2; count of bases not matched to a gene: 10. Germline CDR1 reads SGHTA; CDR2 reads FQGNSA. Sample: CD8+ T cells sorted from PBMCs, taken 15 days after the yellow fever booster vaccination. This TCR was sampled from a man aged 18 to 30 who received the YFV17D yellow fever vaccine. This chain connects TRBV7-2 to TRBJ2-5; TRBD2 aligns across 9 bases. The CDR3 region is CASRSTGTSTQETQYF. The CDR3 region has the DNA TGTGCCAGCAGGTCCACCGGGACTAGCACTCAAGAGACCCAGTACTTC.